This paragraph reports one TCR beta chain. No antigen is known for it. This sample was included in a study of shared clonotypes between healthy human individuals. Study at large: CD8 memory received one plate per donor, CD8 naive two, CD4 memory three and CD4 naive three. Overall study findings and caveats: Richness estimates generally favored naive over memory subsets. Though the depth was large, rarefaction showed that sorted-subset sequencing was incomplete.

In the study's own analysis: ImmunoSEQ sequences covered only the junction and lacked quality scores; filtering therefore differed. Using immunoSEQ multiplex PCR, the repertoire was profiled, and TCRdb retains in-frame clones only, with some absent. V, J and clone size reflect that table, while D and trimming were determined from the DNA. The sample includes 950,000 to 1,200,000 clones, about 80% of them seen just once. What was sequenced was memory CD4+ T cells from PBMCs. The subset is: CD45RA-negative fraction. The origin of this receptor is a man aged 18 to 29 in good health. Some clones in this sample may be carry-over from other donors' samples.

Here the CDR3 reads CASSLTTDTQYF. The CDR3 nucleotides read TGTGCCAGTAGTCTTACGACAGATACGCAGTATTTT. The chain employs TRBV19 and TRBJ2-3; no reliable D call. There are 12 residues in the CDR3. V was shortened by 5 bases and J by 3 bases, with 6 bases between the two germline ends. CDR1 and CDR2 from the germline V gene are LNHDA and SQIVND (reference sequence).